The clone carrying this T cell receptor beta chain was counted many times. The library was built for alpha chains, so this beta chain is an off-target read and its size means little. CDR3 length: 12 amino acids. Germline V lookup: CDR1 GTSNPN, CDR2 SVGIG (reference sequence). Trimming pared 5 bases from V and 2 bases from J, leaving 8 bases between. This sample was included in a study of spatial heterogeneity in lung cancer. Each CDR3 protein is one row after TCRdb ran MiXCR on the 5' RACE reads. The repertoire includes over 13,000 distinct CDR3 sequences, roughly 3.9% of them detected once, and around a tenth sits in the top ten. Stated time point: sample taken at primary tumor resection.

The sequencing used normal lung tissue next to the tumor, collected at surgery. This clonotype was obtained from a male donor with early-stage non-small cell lung cancer. The rearrangement uses TRBV30 and TRBJ2-3; tentative D call: TRBD1 (6 bases). CDR3 loop: CAWGQLTDTQYF. The CDR3 DNA sequence: TGTGCCTGGGGACAGCTCACAGATACGCAGTATTTT.